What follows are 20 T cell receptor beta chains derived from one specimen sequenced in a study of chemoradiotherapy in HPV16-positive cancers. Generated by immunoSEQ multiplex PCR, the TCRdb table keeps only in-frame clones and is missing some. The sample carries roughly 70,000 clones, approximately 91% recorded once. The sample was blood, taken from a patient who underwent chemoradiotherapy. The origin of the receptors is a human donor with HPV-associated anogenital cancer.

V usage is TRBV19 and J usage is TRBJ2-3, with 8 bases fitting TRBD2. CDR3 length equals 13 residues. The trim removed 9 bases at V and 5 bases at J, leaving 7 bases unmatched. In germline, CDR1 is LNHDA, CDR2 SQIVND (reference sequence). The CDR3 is CASSAGAGDTQYF. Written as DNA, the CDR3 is TGTGCCAGCTCAGCGGGAGCGGGAGATACGCAGTATTTT.

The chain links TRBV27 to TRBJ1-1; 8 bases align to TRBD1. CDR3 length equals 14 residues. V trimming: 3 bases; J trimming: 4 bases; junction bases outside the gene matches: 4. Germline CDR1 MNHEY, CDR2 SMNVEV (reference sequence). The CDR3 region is CASSFTGGSTEAFF. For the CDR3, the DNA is TGTGCCAGCAGTTTCACAGGGGGGTCCACTGAAGCTTTCTTT.

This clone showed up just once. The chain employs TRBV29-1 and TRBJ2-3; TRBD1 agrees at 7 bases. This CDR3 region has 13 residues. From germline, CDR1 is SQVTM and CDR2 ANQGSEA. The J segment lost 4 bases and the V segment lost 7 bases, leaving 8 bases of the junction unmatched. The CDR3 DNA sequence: TGCAGCGGGTGGGGGACAGACCCAGATACGCAGTATTTT. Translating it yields CSGWGTDPDTQYF.

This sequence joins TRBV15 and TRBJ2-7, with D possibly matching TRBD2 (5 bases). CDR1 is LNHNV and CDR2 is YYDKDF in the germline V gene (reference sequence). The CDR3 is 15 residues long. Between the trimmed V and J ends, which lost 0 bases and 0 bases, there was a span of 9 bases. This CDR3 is CATSRDPGSSYEQYF. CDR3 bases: TGTGCCACCAGCAGAGATCCTGGGAGCTCCTACGAGCAGTACTTC. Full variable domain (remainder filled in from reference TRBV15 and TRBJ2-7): DAMVIQNPRYQVTQFGKPVTLSCSQTLNHNVMYWYQQKSSQAPKLLFHYYDKDFNNEADTPDNFQSRRPNTSFCFLDIRSPGLGDTAMYLCATSRDPGSSYEQYFGPGTRLTVT.

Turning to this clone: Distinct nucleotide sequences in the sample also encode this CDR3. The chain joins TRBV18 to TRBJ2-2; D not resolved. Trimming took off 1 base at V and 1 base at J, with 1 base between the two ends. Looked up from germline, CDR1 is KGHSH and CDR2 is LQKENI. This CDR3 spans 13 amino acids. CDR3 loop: CASSPQNTGELFF. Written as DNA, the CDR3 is TGTGCCAGCTCACCACAGAACACCGGGGAGCTGTTTTTT.

CDR3 DNA: TGTGCCAGCAGTTTGGAACTGAGGGGAGCTTTCTTT. It specifies CASSLELRGAFF. The genes are TRBV28 and TRBJ1-1, with D possibly matching TRBD1 (5 bases). CDR3 size: 12 residues. From germline, CDR1 is MDHEN and CDR2 SYDVKM. The V gene lost 3 bases and the J gene lost 10 bases, with 12 bases spanning the gap. Full variable domain (missing parts from reference TRBV28 and TRBJ1-1): DVKVTQSSRYLVKRTGEKVFLECVQDMDHENMFWYRQDPGLGLRLIYFSYDVKMKEKGDIPEGYSVSREKKERFSLILESASTNQTSMYLCASSLELRGAFFGQGTRLTVV.

The CDR3 nucleotides read TGTGCCATCAGTGACCCCCGCAAGGGTACTGAAGCTTTCTTT. Its protein product is CAISDPRKGTEAFF. The chain carries TRBV10-3 and TRBJ1-1, with D uncertain. The CDR3 spans 14 residues. Germline CDR1 is ENHRY and CDR2 is SYGVKD. V was pared by 3 bases and J by 5 bases, with 13 bases between.

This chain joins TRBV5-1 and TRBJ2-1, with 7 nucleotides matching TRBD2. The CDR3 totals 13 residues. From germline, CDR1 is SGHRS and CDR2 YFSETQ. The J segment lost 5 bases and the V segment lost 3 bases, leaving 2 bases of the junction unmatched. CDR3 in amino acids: CASSSLADNEQFF. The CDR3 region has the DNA TGCGCCAGCAGCTCCCTAGCGGACAATGAGCAGTTCTTC.

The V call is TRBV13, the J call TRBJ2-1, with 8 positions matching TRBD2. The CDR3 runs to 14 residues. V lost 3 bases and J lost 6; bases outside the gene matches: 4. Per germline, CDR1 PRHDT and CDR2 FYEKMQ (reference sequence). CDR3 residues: CASSFELAVNEQFF. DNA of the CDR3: TGTGCCAGCAGCTTCGAACTAGCGGTCAATGAGCAGTTCTTC.

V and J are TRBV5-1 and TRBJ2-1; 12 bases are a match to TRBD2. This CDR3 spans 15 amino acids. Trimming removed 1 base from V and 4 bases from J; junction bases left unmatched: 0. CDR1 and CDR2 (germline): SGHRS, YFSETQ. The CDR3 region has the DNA TGCGCCAGCAGCTTGACTAGCGGGGGGTACAATGAGCAGTTCTTC. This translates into CASSLTSGGYNEQFF.

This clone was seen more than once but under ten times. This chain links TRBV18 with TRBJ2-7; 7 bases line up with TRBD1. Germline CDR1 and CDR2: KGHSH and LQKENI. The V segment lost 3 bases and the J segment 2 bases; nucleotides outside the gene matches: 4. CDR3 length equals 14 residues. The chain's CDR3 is CASSPSTGPYEQYF. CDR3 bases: TGTGCCAGCTCACCCTCGACAGGGCCCTACGAGCAGTACTTC.

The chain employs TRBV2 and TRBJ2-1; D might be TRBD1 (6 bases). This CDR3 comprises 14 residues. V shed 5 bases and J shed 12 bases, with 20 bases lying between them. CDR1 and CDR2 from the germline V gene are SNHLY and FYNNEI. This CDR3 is CASSFDPGQTLQFF. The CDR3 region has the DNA TGTGCCAGCAGTTTCGACCCGGGACAAACTTTGCAGTTCTTC.

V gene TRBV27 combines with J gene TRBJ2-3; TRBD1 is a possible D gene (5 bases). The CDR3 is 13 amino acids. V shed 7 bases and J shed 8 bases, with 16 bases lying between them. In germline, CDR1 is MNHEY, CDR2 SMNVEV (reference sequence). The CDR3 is CASTPGAGFTQYF. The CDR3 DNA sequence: TGTGCCAGCACCCCTGGGGCAGGGTTTACGCAGTATTTT.

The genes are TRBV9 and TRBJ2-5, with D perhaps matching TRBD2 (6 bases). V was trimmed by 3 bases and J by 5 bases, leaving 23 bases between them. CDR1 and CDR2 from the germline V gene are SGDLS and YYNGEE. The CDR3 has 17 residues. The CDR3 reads CASSEETGTLMGETQYF. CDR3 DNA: TGTGCCAGCAGCGAAGAAACTGGGACTCTAATGGGGGAGACCCAGTACTTC.

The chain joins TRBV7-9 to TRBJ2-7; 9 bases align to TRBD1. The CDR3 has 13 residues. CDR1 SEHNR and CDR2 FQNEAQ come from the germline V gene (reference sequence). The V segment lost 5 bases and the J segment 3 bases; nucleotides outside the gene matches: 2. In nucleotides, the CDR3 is TGTGCCAGCAGCAAGGGACAGGGCTACGAGCAGTACTTC. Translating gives CASSKGQGYEQYF. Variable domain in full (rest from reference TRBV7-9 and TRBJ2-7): DTGVSQNPRHKITKRGQNVTFRCDPISEHNRLYWYRQTLGQGPEFLTYFQNEAQLEKSRLLSDRFSAERPKGSFSTLEIQRTEQGDSAMYLCASSKGQGYEQYFGPGTRLTVT.

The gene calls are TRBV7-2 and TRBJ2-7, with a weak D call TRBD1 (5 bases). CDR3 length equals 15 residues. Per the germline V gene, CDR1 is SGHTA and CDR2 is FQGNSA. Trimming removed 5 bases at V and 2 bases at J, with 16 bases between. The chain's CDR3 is CASSPQQGLAYEQYF. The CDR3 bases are TGTGCCAGCAGCCCGCAGCAGGGTTTGGCCTACGAGCAGTACTTC. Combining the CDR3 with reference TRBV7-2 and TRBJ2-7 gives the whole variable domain GAGVSQSPSNKVTEKGKDVELRCDPISGHTALYWYRQSLGQGLEFLIYFQGNSAPDKSGLPSDRFSAERTGGSVSTLTIQRTQQEDSAVYLCASSPQQGLAYEQYFGPGTRLTVT.

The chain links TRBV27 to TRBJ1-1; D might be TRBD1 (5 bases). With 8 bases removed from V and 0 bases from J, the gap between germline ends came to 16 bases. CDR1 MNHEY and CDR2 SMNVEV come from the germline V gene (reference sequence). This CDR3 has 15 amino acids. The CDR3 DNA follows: TGTGCCAGCGGGAGGCGACAGAACATGAACACTGAAGCTTTCTTT. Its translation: CASGRRQNMNTEAFF.

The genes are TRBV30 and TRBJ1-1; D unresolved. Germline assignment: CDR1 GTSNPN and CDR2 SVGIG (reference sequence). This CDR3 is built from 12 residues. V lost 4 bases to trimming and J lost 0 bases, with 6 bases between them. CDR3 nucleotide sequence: TGTGCCTGGACTGGGGTGAACACTGAAGCTTTCTTT. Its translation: CAWTGVNTEAFF.

CDR3 in amino acids: CASSLDVATYEQYF. CDR3 nucleotide sequence: TGTGCCAGCTCTCTAGACGTGGCAACCTACGAGCAGTACTTC. V usage is TRBV18 and J usage is TRBJ2-7; no reliable D call. V lost 6 bases to trimming and J lost 2 bases, with 14 bases between them. From germline, CDR1 is KGHSH and CDR2 LQKENI. The CDR3 is 14 residues long.

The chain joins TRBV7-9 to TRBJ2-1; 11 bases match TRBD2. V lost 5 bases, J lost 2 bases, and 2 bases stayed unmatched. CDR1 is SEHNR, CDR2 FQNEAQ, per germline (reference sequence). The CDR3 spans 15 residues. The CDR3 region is CASSKTSGTYNEQFF. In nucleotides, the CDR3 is TGTGCCAGCAGCAAGACTAGCGGGACCTACAATGAGCAGTTCTTC.